Following are 2 T cell receptor beta chains from one sample sequenced in a study of CD8 T cells in ankylosing spondylitis. Study results and caveats: Ankylosing spondylitis blood appeared to be characterized by a TCR beta motif of several highly homologous variants.

TCRdb reprocessed the 5' RACE reads via MiXCR and lists one record per CDR3 protein. The profile covers 670,000 or so distinct CDR3 sequences, with around 19% appearing a single time and over 15% taken by the ten largest. What these receptors recognize is not known. Sequences were obtained from blood, either unsorted or a sorted T cell fraction (not recorded which). These receptors were collected from a male donor with ankylosing spondylitis.

The table lists this clonotype with a few counts. The chain links TRBV7-9 to TRBJ2-1, with a tentative D call TRBD2 (5 bases). CDR1 is SEHNR and CDR2 is FQNEAQ in the germline V gene (reference sequence). This CDR3 region has 16 residues. V was cut by 4 bases and J by 8 bases, with 21 bases left in between. The CDR3 DNA is TGTGCCAGCAGCTCTATAACCCCGCTCGAGGGCGATGAGCAGTTCTTC. Encoded protein: CASSSITPLEGDEQFF.

The gene calls are TRBV5-8 and TRBJ2-3, with D hard to call. Germline values: CDR1 SGHTS, CDR2 YDEGEE. The CDR3 totals 14 residues. Trimming removed 1 base from V and 2 bases from J, with 8 bases in between. DNA for the CDR3: TGTGCCAGCAGCTTGTGGACCAACACAGATACGCAGTATTTT. It translates to CASSLWTNTDTQYF.